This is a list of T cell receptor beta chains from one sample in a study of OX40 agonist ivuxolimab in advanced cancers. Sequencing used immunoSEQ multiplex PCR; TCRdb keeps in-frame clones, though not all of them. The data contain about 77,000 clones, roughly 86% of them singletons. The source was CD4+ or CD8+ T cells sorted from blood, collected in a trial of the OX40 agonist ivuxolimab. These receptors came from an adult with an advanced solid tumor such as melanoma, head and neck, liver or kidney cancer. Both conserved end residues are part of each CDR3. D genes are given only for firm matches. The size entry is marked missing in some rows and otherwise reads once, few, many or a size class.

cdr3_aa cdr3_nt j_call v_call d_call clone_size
CASSHLGLAGGAEQFF TGTGCCAGCAGCCATCTCGGACTAGCGGGGGGGGCTGAGCAGTTCTTC TRBJ2-1 TRBV14 TRBD2 .
CAISSGTATTEQYF TGTGCCATCAGTTCCGGGACAGCGACTACGGAGCAGTACTTC TRBJ2-7 TRBV10-3 TRBD1 .
CASPALLDRDETEAFF TGCGCCAGCCCCGCCTTGCTTGACAGGGATGAAACTGAAGCTTTCTTT TRBJ1-1 TRBV5-1 TRBD1 .
CASTREVGYNEQFF TGTGCCAGCACCCGAGAGGTGGGGTACAATGAGCAGTTCTTC TRBJ2-1 TRBV6-6 . .
CATSRVETRETQYF TGTGCCACCAGCAGAGTCGAGACTAGAGAGACCCAGTACTTC TRBJ2-5 TRBV15 . .
CAWSSLMNTEAFF TGTGCCTGGAGTTCCCTGATGAACACTGAAGCTTTCTTT TRBJ1-1 TRBV30 . few
CASSYIDRPNYGYTF TGTGCCAGCAGTTACATCGACAGACCGAACTATGGCTACACCTTC TRBJ1-2 TRBV6-5 . .
CASSPGFEQYF TGTGCCAGCAGCCCAGGGTTCGAGCAGTACTTC TRBJ2-7 TRBV28 . .
CASSLAVDGYTF TGCGCCAGCAGCTTGGCCGTCGATGGCTACACCTTC TRBJ1-2 TRBV5-1 . .
CASSHSAANTGELFF TGTGCCAGCAGTCACAGTGCTGCGAACACCGGGGAGCTGTTTTTT TRBJ2-2 TRBV28 . .
CASSPPSGVEQYF TGTGCCAGCAGCCCCCCGTCGGGGGTGGAGCAGTACTTC TRBJ2-7 TRBV5-5 . .